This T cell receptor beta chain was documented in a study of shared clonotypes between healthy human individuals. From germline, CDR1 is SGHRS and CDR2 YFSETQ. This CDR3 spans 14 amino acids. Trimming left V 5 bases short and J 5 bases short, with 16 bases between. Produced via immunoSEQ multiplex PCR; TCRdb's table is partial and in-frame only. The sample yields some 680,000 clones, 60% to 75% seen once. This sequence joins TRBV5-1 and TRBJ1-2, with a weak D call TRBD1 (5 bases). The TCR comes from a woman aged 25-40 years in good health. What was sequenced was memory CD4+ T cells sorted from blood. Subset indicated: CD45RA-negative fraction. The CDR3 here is CASRVLLEGYGYTF. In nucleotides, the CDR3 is TGCGCCAGCAGAGTTTTATTGGAGGGGTATGGCTACACCTTC.